A selection of T cell receptor beta chains follows, all from one sample in a study of T cells after yellow fever vaccination. MiXCR was run by TCRdb on the 5' RACE reads, yielding one entry per CDR3 protein. The sample lists about 300,000 distinct CDR3 sequences; approximately 8% were seen once. Specimen: CD4+ T cells sorted from PBMCs, collected 5 days after the yellow fever booster vaccination. The receptors shown here come from a man aged 18 to 30 who received the YFV17D yellow fever vaccine. Each CDR3 is given with its conserved first and last residue. The D gene is left open where the match is weak. Expanded clones are given a class, and other clones once, few, many or no size at all.

J gene,V gene,D gene,clone size,CDR3 DNA,CDR3 protein
TRBJ2-3,TRBV4-2,NA,few,TGTGCCAGCAGCCAAGTTGGCGGGACCACAGATACGCAGTATTTT,CASSQVGGTTDTQYF
TRBJ2-5,TRBV7-9,NA,NA,TGTGCCAGCAGCTTAGCGCCTACAGGGAAATTACAAGAGACCCAGTACTTC,CASSLAPTGKLQETQYF
TRBJ1-6,TRBV11-2,NA,few,TGTGCCAGCAGCTTAGACAGGGATAATTCACCCCTCCACTTT,CASSLDRDNSPLHF
TRBJ2-1,TRBV13,NA,NA,TGTGCCAGCAGCAATAGGGGGACACTGGTTCTTCGGCAGTTCTTC,CASSNRGTLVLRQFF
TRBJ1-5,TRBV11-3,NA,few,TGTGCCAGCAGCTCCTCCGGAGGTCCCACCGGGCAGCCCCAGCATTTT,CASSSSGGPTGQPQHF
TRBJ2-1,TRBV9,TRBD2,few,TGTGCCAGCAGCTCCAGGACTAGCGGGGGCAGTTCCTACAATGAGCAGTTCTTC,CASSSRTSGGSSYNEQFF
TRBJ2-3,TRBV7-2,TRBD1,many,TGTGCCAGCAGCGACAGGGGCTCGGATACGCAGTATTTT,CASSDRGSDTQYF
TRBJ2-2,TRBV29-1,NA,few,TGCAGCGTTGCATGGGTCAGGACAGTGAACACCGGGGAGCTGTTTTTT,CSVAWVRTVNTGELFF
TRBJ2-1,TRBV12-3/TRBV12-4,NA,NA,TGTGCCAGCAGTTTCCTACTGGACTCCCAATCCTACAATGAGCAGTTCTTC,CASSFLLDSQSYNEQFF
TRBJ1-1,TRBV12-3/TRBV12-4,NA,many,TGTGCCAGCAGTTTGAGGGTGGGAATGAACACTGAAGCTTTCTTT,CASSLRVGMNTEAFF
TRBJ1-6,TRBV28,TRBD1,few,TGTGCCAGCAGTTTGGGGACAGGGGTTAATTCACCCCTCCACTTT,CASSLGTGVNSPLHF
TRBJ1-4,TRBV29-1,TRBD1,many,TGCAGCGTTGTAGTCGGGACAGCTTCAACTAATGAAAAACTGTTTTTT,CSVVVGTASTNEKLFF
TRBJ2-1,TRBV7-2,NA,few,TGTGCCAGCAGCTTAGCGTCACAGAGCTCCTACAATGAGCAGTTCTTC,CASSLASQSSYNEQFF
TRBJ2-3,TRBV7-2,NA,many,TGTGCCAGCAGCTTTCAGGGTTACGATACGCAGTATTTT,CASSFQGYDTQYF